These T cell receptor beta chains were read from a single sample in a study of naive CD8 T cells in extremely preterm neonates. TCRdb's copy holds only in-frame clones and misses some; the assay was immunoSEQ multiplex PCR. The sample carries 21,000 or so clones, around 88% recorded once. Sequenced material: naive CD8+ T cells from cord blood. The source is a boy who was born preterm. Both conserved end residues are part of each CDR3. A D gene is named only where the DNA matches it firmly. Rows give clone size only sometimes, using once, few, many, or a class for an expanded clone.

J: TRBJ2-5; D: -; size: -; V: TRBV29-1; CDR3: CSVDRVVETQYF; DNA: TGCAGCGTTGACAGGGTGGTAGAGACCCAGTACTTC
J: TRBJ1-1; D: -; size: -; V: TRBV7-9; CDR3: CASSLNRGTEAFF; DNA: TGTGCCAGCAGCTTAAATAGGGGAACTGAAGCTTTCTTT
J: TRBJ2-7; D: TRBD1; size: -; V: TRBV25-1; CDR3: CASSEWDRGFYEQYF; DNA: TGTGCCAGCAGTGAATGGGACAGGGGGTTTTACGAGCAGTACTTC
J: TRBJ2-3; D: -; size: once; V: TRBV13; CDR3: CASSFLTDTQYF; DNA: TGTGCCAGCAGCTTTTTGACAGATACGCAGTATTTT
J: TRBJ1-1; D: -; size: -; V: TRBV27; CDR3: CASRQGNTEAFF; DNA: TGTGCCAGCAGACAGGGGAACACTGAAGCTTTCTTT
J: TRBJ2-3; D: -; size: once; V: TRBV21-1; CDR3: CASSKKGAGGTDTQYF; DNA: TGTGCCAGCAGCAAAAAGGGGGCAGGGGGCACAGATACGCAGTATTTT
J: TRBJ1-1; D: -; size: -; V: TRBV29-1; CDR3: CSVERGAGTEAFF; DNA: TGCAGCGTTGAAAGAGGGGCAGGGACTGAAGCTTTCTTT
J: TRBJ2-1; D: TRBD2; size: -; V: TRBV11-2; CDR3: CASSFGGAHNEQFF; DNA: TGTGCCAGCAGCTTCGGGGGGGCACACAATGAGCAGTTCTTC
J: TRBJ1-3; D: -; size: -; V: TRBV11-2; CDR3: CASSGQGNTIYF; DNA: TGTGCCAGCAGCGGACAGGGAAACACCATATATTTT
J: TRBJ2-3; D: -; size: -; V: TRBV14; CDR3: CASSQDPGADTQYF; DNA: TGTGCCAGCAGCCAAGATCCCGGGGCAGATACGCAGTATTTT
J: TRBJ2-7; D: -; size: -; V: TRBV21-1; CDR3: CASSKVWAGTGAEQYF; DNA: TGTGCCAGCAGCAAAGTATGGGCCGGGACAGGGGCCGAGCAGTACTTC
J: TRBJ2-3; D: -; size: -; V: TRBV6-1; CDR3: CASSETGAGTDTQYF; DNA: TGTGCCAGCAGTGAAACGGGCGCCGGCACAGATACGCAGTATTTT
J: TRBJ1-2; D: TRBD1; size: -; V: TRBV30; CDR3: CAWTGGNYGYTF; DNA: TGTGCCTGGACAGGGGGCAACTATGGCTACACCTTC
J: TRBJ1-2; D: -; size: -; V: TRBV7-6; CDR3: CASSLAGERYGYTF; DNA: TGTGCCAGCAGCTTAGCAGGGGAGAGGTATGGCTACACCTTC
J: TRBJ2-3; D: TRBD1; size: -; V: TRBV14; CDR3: CASSQGQGGADTQYF; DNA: TGTGCCAGCAGCCAAGGACAGGGGGGAGCAGATACGCAGTATTTT
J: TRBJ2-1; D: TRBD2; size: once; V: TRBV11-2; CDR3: CASSLASGGNEQFF; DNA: TGTGCCAGCAGCTTAGCTAGCGGGGGCAATGAGCAGTTCTTC
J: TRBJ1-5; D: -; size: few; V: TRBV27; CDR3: CASSLGPYQPQHF; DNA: TGTGCCAGCAGTTTGGGACCGTATCAGCCCCAGCATTTT